This T cell receptor beta chain comes out of a study of blood T cells in healthy people across ages. About the study: The capture of about one barcoded beta molecule per two T cells was achieved by template switching.

This clonotype was counted ten times or more. The antigen is undetermined. Using a J-beta primer mix together with a sample-barcoded 5' primer, a second PCR was run for roughly 6 to 12 cycles. TCRdb reprocessed the 5' RACE reads with MiXCR, giving one entry per CDR3 protein. The sample lists some 1.5 million distinct CDR3 sequences; 25% to 30% were seen once. Trimming took off 2 bases at V and 0 bases at J, with 5 bases between the two ends. The germline gives CDR1 MNHEY, CDR2 SVGEGT. This CDR3 comprises 15 residues. General study points: Researchers report that TCR beta diversity correlated strongly with naive T cell percentage. Per million T cells, TCR beta diversity dropped roughly linearly as age increased. Long-lived donors exceeded aged donors in naive CD4+ cells and diversity.

This sequence was found in a woman aged 25 to 39 in good health. The chain couples TRBV6-2 or TRBV6-3 to TRBJ2-6; D remains unclear. The sample comprised blood. The DNA of the CDR3 is TGTGCCAGCAGTTACGGGGTCTCTGGGGCCAACGTCCTGACTTTC. As protein: CASSYGVSGANVLTF.